This T cell receptor (beta chain) was retrieved from a study of post-analysis software for immune sequencing data. General study points: TRBV5-6, TRBV5-1 and TRBV20-1 were among five TRBV segments more frequent in patients than controls.

Built from TCR beta cDNA, the libraries had unique molecular identifiers in them. One entry per CDR3 protein results from TCRdb running MiXCR on the PCR reads. The sample lists 820,000 or so distinct CDR3 sequences, roughly 50% occurring once. Concerning this clonotype itself: Its target is unknown.

Germline lookup yields CDR1 MNHEY and CDR2 SVGEGT. The CDR3 covers 18 residues. Unmatched junction bases numbered 12, after V lost 2 bases and J lost 1 base. The sequencing input was blood. This sequence originates from a girl aged 10-17 years with multiple sclerosis. V gene TRBV6-2 or TRBV6-3 combines with J gene TRBJ1-1, with 8 bases that match TRBD1. CDR3 residues: CASSYAVRGRAANTEAFF. The CDR3 DNA reads TGTGCCAGCAGTTACGCGGTCAGGGGGCGGGCGGCGAACACTGAAGCTTTCTTT.